The 18 T cell receptor beta chains reported below all come from one sample, sequenced in a study of vaccination effects on CD4 cells after COVID-19. Clones were read by immunoSEQ multiplex PCR, and TCRdb kept only the in-frame ones, dropping some. This table has roughly 27,000 clones, 83% appearing once. Their recognized antigens are unknown. Expansion with viral peptide pools was applied to antigen-specific CD4+ T cells by the ViraFEST assay prior to sequencing. Subsequent to 10 days of culture, CD4+ T cells were isolated. Participants got two doses of BNT162b2 or mRNA-1273 vaccine. Sequencing was performed on CD4+ T cells from PBMCs cultured with HCoV-NL63 spike peptides, taken after COVID-19 vaccination. These receptor sequences come from a human donor who received a COVID-19 vaccine. Some clones in this sample may be carry-over from other donors' samples.

V gene TRBV2 combines with J gene TRBJ2-2; D may correspond to TRBD1 or TRBD2 (5 bases each). The V end lost 4 bases, the J end lost 4 bases, and 13 bases lay between the germline ends. The CDR3 runs to 15 residues. Germline V gives CDR1 SNHLY, CDR2 FYNNEI. CDR3 sequence reads: CASSVGTTGTGELFF. The DNA of the CDR3 is TGTGCCAGCAGTGTGGGGACGACCGGCACCGGGGAGCTGTTTTTT.

This chain connects TRBV2 to TRBJ2-6; tentatively, D is TRBD2 (5 bases). Between the trimmed V and J ends, which lost 8 bases and 0 bases, there was a span of 8 bases. Germline V gene data show CDR1 as SNHLY and CDR2 as FYNNEI. This CDR3 region has 14 residues. CDR3: CASSEDSGANVLTF. CDR3 DNA: TGTGCCAGCTCGGAGGACTCTGGGGCCAACGTCCTGACTTTC.

This clone was seen a handful of times. The chain recombines TRBV19 with TRBJ1-4; 8 bases map to TRBD1. The CDR3 runs to 17 residues. V shed 6 bases, J shed 4 bases, and the junction held 13 bases outside the gene matches. Germline V gene lookup returns CDR1 LNHDA and CDR2 SQIVND (reference sequence). The chain's CDR3 is CASSPDQGASSNEKLFF. The DNA of the CDR3 is TGTGCCAGTAGCCCGGATCAGGGGGCGAGTAGTAATGAAAAACTGTTTTTT.

The chain is built from TRBV7-2 and TRBJ1-1; no firm D call. This CDR3 region has 12 residues. Trimming took 1 base from V and 11 from J, leaving 11 bases between them. CDR1 is SGHTA, CDR2 FQGNSA, per germline. CDR3 DNA: TGTGCCAGCAGCTTAGATGGCATCACGGCTTTCTTT. It translates to CASSLDGITAFF.

Only a few counts were recorded for this clone. The chain has TRBV7-3 and TRBJ1-2, with D possibly being TRBD1 (6 bases). The germline gives CDR1 SGHTA, CDR2 FQGTGA. V was shortened by 8 bases and J by 7 bases, with 17 bases between the two germline ends. The CDR3 extends over 13 amino acids. CDR3 nucleotide sequence: TGTGCCAGCGGCGGAATACAGGGTTCTGGCTACACCTTC. Residues: CASGGIQGSGYTF.

This clone was found a few times. The chain uses TRBV19 and TRBJ1-6, with D possibly TRBD1 on 5 matching bases. Germline loops: CDR1 LNHDA, CDR2 SQIVND (reference sequence). CDR3 length: 15 residues. V lost 5 bases, J lost 6 bases, and 14 bases lay in between. The DNA for the CDR3 is TGTGCCAGTAGTTCTCCGGGACGGAGTAATTCACCCCTCCACTTT. It is translated as CASSSPGRSNSPLHF. Looking up the rest from reference TRBV19 and TRBJ1-6 gives the full variable domain: DGGITQSPKYLFRKEGQNVTLSCEQNLNHDAMYWYRQDPGQGLRLIYYSQIVNDFQKGDIAEGYSVSREKKESFPLTVTSAQKNPTAFYLCASSSPGRSNSPLHFGNGTRLTVT.

This clone appeared a few times. The chain links TRBV5-1 to TRBJ1-2; D is unclear. The germline V gene has CDR1 SGHRS and CDR2 YFSETQ. The V and J ends lost 0 bases and 7 bases respectively, with 10 bases between them. CDR3 size: 13 residues. CDR3: CASSLDQDRGYTF. CDR3 nucleotides: TGCGCCAGCAGCTTGGACCAGGATCGTGGCTACACCTTC. The variable domain in full, with the rest retrieved from reference TRBV5-1 and TRBJ1-2, is KAGVTQTPRYLIKTRGQQVTLSCSPISGHRSVSWYQQTPGQGLQFLFEYFSETQRNKGNFPGRFSGRQFSNSRSEMNVSTLELGDSALYLCASSLDQDRGYTFGSGTRLTVV.

The chain couples TRBV2 to TRBJ2-2; D is uncertain. V lost 4 bases and J 2 bases, leaving 8 bases between the germline ends. Germline CDR1 SNHLY, CDR2 FYNNEI. There are 14 residues in the CDR3. CDR3 in amino acids: CASSVGRNTGELFF. The CDR3 nucleotides are TGTGCCAGCAGTGTAGGCAGAAACACCGGGGAGCTGTTTTTT.

This clone has just a few counts. This chain's CDR3 is CASSSRNGDEQFF. CDR3 DNA: TGTGCCAGTAGTTCTAGAAATGGGGATGAGCAGTTCTTC. The chain is built from TRBV19 and TRBJ2-1; D gene uncertain. V lost 5 bases and J 8 bases, leaving 13 bases between the germline ends. CDR1 and CDR2 from the germline V gene are LNHDA and SQIVND (reference sequence). The CDR3 consists of 13 residues.

The rearrangement joins TRBV19 to TRBJ2-3; 9 bases match TRBD2. In germline, CDR1 is LNHDA, CDR2 SQIVND (reference sequence). V shed 1 base, J shed 4 bases, and the junction held 6 bases outside the gene matches. The CDR3 has 16 residues. The CDR3 here is CASSIGPSGASDTQYF. DNA for the CDR3: TGTGCCAGTAGTATAGGTCCTAGCGGGGCGTCAGATACGCAGTATTTT.

The chain carries TRBV11-3 and TRBJ2-1, with a tentative D call TRBD1 (6 bases). Germline V gene lookup returns CDR1 SGHNT and CDR2 YENEEA. The germline V and J ends were trimmed by 3 bases and 2 bases, with 14 bases remaining between them. The CDR3 loop spans 16 amino acids. CDR3 protein: CASSFETGATYNEQFF. The CDR3 nucleotides are TGTGCCAGCAGCTTCGAGACAGGCGCGACCTACAATGAGCAGTTCTTC.

CDR3 loop: CASSQDSTLRSNQPQHF. CDR3 in DNA: TGTGCCAGTAGTCAGGACAGCACTCTAAGGAGCAATCAGCCCCAGCATTTT. J is TRBJ1-5 and V is TRBV19, with D perhaps matching TRBD1 (6 bases). The CDR3 length is 17 residues. Germline V gives CDR1 LNHDA, CDR2 SQIVND (reference sequence). V was trimmed by 5 bases and J by 1 base, leaving 18 bases between them.

The rearrangement links TRBV10-2 to TRBJ1-2; 8 nucleotides line up with TRBD1. With V trimmed by 3 bases and J by 6 bases, 6 bases remained unmatched. The CDR3 consists of 14 residues. From germline, CDR1 is WSHSY and CDR2 SAAADI. The CDR3 sequence is CASSDGRGRNGYTF. CDR3 coding DNA: TGCGCCAGCAGTGACGGCAGGGGGCGGAATGGCTACACCTTC.

The rearrangement uses TRBV7-8 and TRBJ1-2; a weak D match, TRBD1 (6 bases). The CDR3 sequence is 14 residues long. V dropped 4 bases and J dropped 4 bases, with 13 bases sitting between them. CDR1 and CDR2 from the germline V gene are SGHVS and FQNEAQ. CDR3 amino acids: CASSSGASGYGYTF. The CDR3 nucleotides read TGTGCCAGCAGCTCAGGGGCTTCTGGCTATGGCTACACCTTC.

The CDR3 sequence is CASSEDRAGVEAFF. CDR3 DNA sequence: TGTGCCAGCAGCGAAGACAGGGCCGGGGTTGAAGCTTTCTTT. V gene TRBV7-8 combines with J gene TRBJ1-1; 7 bases match TRBD1. Germline V CDR1 and CDR2: SGHVS, FQNEAQ. The CDR3 extends over 14 amino acids. J gave up 7 bases and V 5 bases, and 10 bases lay outside the gene matches.

The chain links TRBV2 to TRBJ1-5; D gene ambiguous. Per the germline V gene, CDR1 is SNHLY and CDR2 is FYNNEI. The CDR3 has 13 amino acids. V was shortened by 3 bases and J by 3 bases, with 6 bases between the two germline ends. Here the CDR3 reads CASSEGINQPQHF. CDR3 coding DNA: TGTGCCAGCAGTGAGGGTATCAATCAGCCCCAGCATTTT.

This clone appeared a few times. The chain couples TRBV20-1 to TRBJ1-5; D remains unclear. Germline values: CDR1 DFQATT, CDR2 SNEGSKA (reference sequence). The CDR3 has 10 residues. The V gene lost 6 bases and the J gene lost 9 bases, with 9 bases spanning the gap. The CDR3 coding sequence is TGCAGTGCAAGCGGACTGCCCCAGCATTTT. It translates to CSASGLPQHF.

This sequence joins TRBV5-1 and TRBJ1-1, with a weak D call TRBD1 (6 bases). The V and J ends lost 0 bases and 0 bases respectively, with 9 bases between them. The CDR3 loop spans 15 amino acids. In germline, CDR1 is SGHRS, CDR2 YFSETQ. The CDR3, as DNA: TGCGCCAGCAGCTTGGTACCAGGGGTGAACACTGAAGCTTTCTTT. It yields the protein CASSLVPGVNTEAFF. The variable domain in full, with the rest retrieved from reference TRBV5-1 and TRBJ1-1, is KAGVTQTPRYLIKTRGQQVTLSCSPISGHRSVSWYQQTPGQGLQFLFEYFSETQRNKGNFPGRFSGRQFSNSRSEMNVSTLELGDSALYLCASSLVPGVNTEAFFGQGTRLTVV.